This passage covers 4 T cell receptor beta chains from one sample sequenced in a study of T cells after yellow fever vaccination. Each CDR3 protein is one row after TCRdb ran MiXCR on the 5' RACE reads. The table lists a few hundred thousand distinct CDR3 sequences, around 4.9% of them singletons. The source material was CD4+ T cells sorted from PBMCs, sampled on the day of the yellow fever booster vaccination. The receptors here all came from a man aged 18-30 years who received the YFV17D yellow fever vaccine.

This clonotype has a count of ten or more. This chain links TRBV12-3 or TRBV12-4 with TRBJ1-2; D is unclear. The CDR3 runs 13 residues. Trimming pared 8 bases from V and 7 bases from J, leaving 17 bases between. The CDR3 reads CASSAGWSGGYTF. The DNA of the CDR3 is TGTGCCAGCTCGGCAGGCTGGAGCGGTGGCTACACCTTC.

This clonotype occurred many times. DNA for the CDR3: TGCGCCAGCAGTGAGCTAGCGGGGGTTTCCTACAATGAGCAGTTCTTC. Translated, it gives CASSELAGVSYNEQFF. The rearrangement joins TRBV10-2 to TRBJ2-1, with TRBD2 matching over 10 bases. CDR1 WSHSY and CDR2 SAAADI come from the germline V gene. V was clipped by 2 bases and J by 1 base; unmatched bases: 2. This CDR3 spans 16 amino acids.

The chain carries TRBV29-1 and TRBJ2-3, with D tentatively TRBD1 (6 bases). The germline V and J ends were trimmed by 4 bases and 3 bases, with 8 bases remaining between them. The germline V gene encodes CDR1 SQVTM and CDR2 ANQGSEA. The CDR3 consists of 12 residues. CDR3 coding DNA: TGCAGCGTTGTGCAGGGGACAGATACGCAGTATTTT. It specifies CSVVQGTDTQYF.

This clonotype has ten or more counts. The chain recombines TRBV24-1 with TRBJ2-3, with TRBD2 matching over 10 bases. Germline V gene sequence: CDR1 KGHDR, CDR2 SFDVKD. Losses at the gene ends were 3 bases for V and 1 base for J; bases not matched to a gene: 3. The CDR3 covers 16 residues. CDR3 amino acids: CATSDPSGGGTDTQYF. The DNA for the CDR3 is TGTGCCACCAGTGATCCTAGCGGGGGAGGCACAGATACGCAGTATTTT.